This TCR beta chain stems from a study of blood T cell repertoires in COVID-19. Study background: Acute-phase and convalescent COVID-19 samples originated in the United States, Italy and Spain.

Source study methods: Reference gene primer amplification gave estimated nucleated cell counts. Method: immunoSEQ multiplex PCR; TCRdb's copy keeps in-frame clones and lacks some. The V and J calls and clone size were taken over from that table, and D and trimming were inferred from the DNA. The sample gives around 100,000 clones, over 65% of which show up once; more than 10% is in the top ten. The CDR3 covers 15 residues. The ends were cut back, 2 bases at V and 7 bases at J, with 17 bases in the middle. CDR1 MDHEN and CDR2 SYDVKM come from the germline V gene. The rearrangement uses TRBV28 and TRBJ1-2; D call uncertain. The sample taken for sequencing was peripheral blood. The clonotype comes from a human donor in a cohort sampled during active COVID-19. CDR3 in amino acids: CASSLRAPIRGGYTF. The DNA of the CDR3 is TGTGCCAGCAGTTTACGCGCACCGATCAGAGGTGGCTACACCTTC.